The subject of this entry is one T cell receptor (beta chain). Its target is unknown. Germline V CDR1 and CDR2: MDHEN, SYDVKM. V gave up 4 bases and J gave up 1 base; unmatched junction bases: 3. The CDR3 has 14 residues. The source of the sample is a study of T cell responses to AZD1222 COVID-19 vaccine. TCRdb's copy holds only in-frame clones and misses some; the assay was immunoSEQ multiplex PCR. Of approximately 150,000 clones in the sample, 90% were seen once. Broader study findings: Dominant at 160-218 and 743-854, vaccine-associated CD4 TCRs also spanned spike. Mostly white British, mostly female donors; authors suggested clonal diversity may be underestimated. Nearly half of unique spike-specific TCRs reportedly avoided B.1.351 and B.1.1.7 mutated regions. All repertoire sampling was performed exclusively after the peak T cell response.

The chain joins TRBV28 to TRBJ1-1, with TRBD1 matching over 7 bases. The sequences come from peripheral blood, collected 28 days after the second dose of the MenACWY control vaccine. This TCR was sampled from an adult who received the MenACWY meningococcal vaccine as a control. The CDR3 nucleotides are TGTGCCAGCAGTTCCGGGACAGCGAACACTGAAGCTTTCTTT. Encoded protein: CASSSGTANTEAFF.